The next 9 T cell receptor beta chains were all read from a single sample in a study of blood T cells in healthy people across ages. Sample-barcoded 5' priming and a J-beta primer mix drove a second PCR of roughly 6 to 12 cycles. From the 5' RACE reads, TCRdb called clonotypes with MiXCR, one entry per CDR3 protein. The sample lists about 780,000 distinct CDR3 sequences; about 45% were seen once. Material: blood. The receptors originated from a man older than 75 in good health.

This chain links TRBV27 with TRBJ2-1; D unclear. CDR1 MNHEY and CDR2 SMNVEV come from the germline V gene (reference sequence). V was cut by 4 bases and J by 9 bases, with 13 bases left in between. The CDR3 is 13 amino acids. CDR3 nucleotides: TGTGCCAGCAGTTCTGGTCAATCAGCTGAGCAGTTCTTC. As protein: CASSSGQSAEQFF.

The rearrangement uses TRBV12-3 or TRBV12-4 and TRBJ2-2; D perhaps matches TRBD1 (6 bases). V was trimmed by 8 bases and J by 7 bases, leaving 17 bases between them. CDR3 size: 14 residues. For the CDR3, the DNA is TGTGCCAGCTCCCTAGGGGGTCAGGGCGGGGAGCTGTTTTTT. Amino acid sequence: CASSLGGQGGELFF.

This chain uses TRBV15 with TRBJ1-1; D is uncertain. Between the trimmed V and J ends, which lost 1 base and 5 bases, there was a span of 11 bases. The CDR3 is 14 amino acids. Germline CDR1 and CDR2: LNHNV and YYDKDF (reference sequence). The CDR3 is CATSRVLERTEAFF. The CDR3 DNA reads as TGTGCCACCAGCAGAGTTTTGGAGAGGACTGAAGCTTTCTTT.

The chain recombines TRBV2 with TRBJ2-5, with D possibly matching TRBD2 (6 bases). The CDR3 runs 16 residues. The germline V gene encodes CDR1 SNHLY and CDR2 FYNNEI. Trimming pared 8 bases from V and 2 bases from J, leaving 21 bases between. The CDR3 DNA sequence: TGTGCCAGCGGAGGGTCCGGGGCGGGCCTACAAGAGACCCAGTACTTC. Translation: CASGGSGAGLQETQYF.

The chain combines TRBV2 with TRBJ2-1, with D unclear. The CDR3 has 13 amino acids. V shed 6 bases and J shed 9 bases, with 15 bases lying between them. Germline lookup yields CDR1 SNHLY and CDR2 FYNNEI. CDR3 sequence reads: CASRLERSAEQFF. In DNA, the CDR3 is TGTGCCAGCAGGTTGGAGAGGAGCGCTGAGCAGTTCTTC.

This clonotype was seen more than once but under ten times. The V and J genes are TRBV20-1 and TRBJ1-5; TRBD1 matches at 9 bases. This CDR3 comprises 13 residues. Trimming took 6 bases from V and 6 from J; bases not matched to a gene: 6. Per the germline V gene, CDR1 is DFQATT and CDR2 is SNEGSKA (reference sequence). The CDR3, as DNA: TGCAGTGCACCACAGGGGGCAGGTCAGCCCCAGCATTTT. Its translation is CSAPQGAGQPQHF.

The J gene is TRBJ2-5, the V gene TRBV24-1; 7 positions match TRBD1. Germline V lookup: CDR1 KGHDR, CDR2 SFDVKD. The CDR3 is 17 amino acids. With 2 bases clipped from V and 4 bases from J, the junction kept 12 bases outside the gene matches. This CDR3 reads CATSDWGRGSLGETQYF. The CDR3 nucleotides read TGTGCCACCAGTGATTGGGGCAGGGGGTCTCTGGGAGAGACCCAGTACTTC.

The chain uses TRBV29-1 and TRBJ1-2; 9 bases line up with TRBD1. CDR3 size: 14 residues. J gave up 3 bases and V 4 bases, and 6 bases lay outside the gene matches. Germline V CDR1 and CDR2: SQVTM, ANQGSEA. CDR3 region: CSVGTRTGDYGYTF. As DNA, the CDR3 is TGCAGCGTTGGAACTCGGACAGGGGACTATGGCTACACCTTC.

This clonotype has a handful of counts. CDR3 DNA sequence: TGCAGTGCTCGGACTAGCGCCGGTGAGCAGTTCTTC. This translates into CSARTSAGEQFF. This chain uses TRBV20-1 with TRBJ2-1; 9 nucleotides match TRBD2. Germline V lookup: CDR1 DFQATT, CDR2 SNEGSKA (reference sequence). J was trimmed by 9 bases and V by 5 bases; bases with no gene match: 5. The CDR3 covers 12 residues.